The 15 T cell receptor beta chains presented below share a single source sample, sequenced in a study of cytomegalovirus exposure and HLA in healthy donors. PCR amplification relied on 60 Vbeta primers (plus 13 Jbeta primers). The protocol was immunoSEQ multiplex PCR, while the TCRdb copy is restricted to in-frame clones and leaves out a portion. The profile shows 95,000 to 120,000 clones, around 73% of them singletons. The sequencing input was PBMCs. All receptors derive from a young woman in good health and CMV-seropositive.

Points on this clone: This CDR3 is also generated by other DNA sequences in the sample. The genes are TRBV27 and TRBJ2-5, with a weak D call TRBD2 (6 bases). With 5 bases removed from V and 5 bases from J, the gap between germline ends came to 12 bases. This CDR3 contains 13 residues. Looked up from germline, CDR1 is MNHEY and CDR2 is SMNVEV (reference sequence). The CDR3 nucleotides read TGTGCCAGCAGTCTGGGGAGGTGGGAGACCCAGTACTTC. This translates into CASSLGRWETQYF.

This chain connects TRBV5-1 to TRBJ1-1; 8 positions match TRBD1. Germline values: CDR1 SGHRS, CDR2 YFSETQ. J lost 5 bases, V lost 4 bases, and 10 bases had no gene match. The CDR3 extends over 15 amino acids. The CDR3 region is CASSLTQGARTEAFF. The CDR3 DNA sequence: TGCGCCAGCAGCCTGACCCAGGGGGCAAGGACTGAAGCTTTCTTT.

V usage is TRBV5-1 and J usage is TRBJ2-5, with TRBD2 identical over 8 bases. The J call may not be correct, given that the DNA end is closer to TRBJ2-7. From germline, CDR1 is SGHRS and CDR2 YFSETQ. The CDR3 length is 15 residues. CDR3 region: CASSLVLAEGYEQYF. The DNA of the CDR3 is TGCGCCAGCAGCTTGGTACTAGCGGAGGGCTACGAGCAGTACTTC.

The CDR3 spells CASSPSGGTDTQYF. CDR3 sequence (DNA): TGCGCCAGCAGCCCGTCGGGGGGCACAGATACGCAGTATTTT. The J gene is TRBJ2-3, the V gene TRBV5-1; perhaps TRBD2 as D (6 bases). Looked up from germline, CDR1 is SGHRS and CDR2 is YFSETQ. This CDR3 spans 14 amino acids. Trimming took 4 bases from V and 1 from J, leaving 10 bases between them. The entire variable domain, with the rest obtained from reference TRBV5-1 and TRBJ2-3, is as follows: KAGVTQTPRYLIKTRGQQVTLSCSPISGHRSVSWYQQTPGQGLQFLFEYFSETQRNKGNFPGRFSGRQFSNSRSEMNVSTLELGDSALYLCASSPSGGTDTQYFGPGTRLTVL.

The chain is built from TRBV5-8 and TRBJ2-7, with D perhaps TRBD2 (6 bases). There are 15 residues in the CDR3. V was shortened by 7 bases and J by 1 base, with 18 bases between the two germline ends. Germline V lookup: CDR1 SGHTS, CDR2 YDEGEE. The CDR3, as DNA: TGTGCCAGCTGGGAGGATGGGGCGAGATCCTACGAGCAGTACTTC. Its translation is CASWEDGARSYEQYF. Using reference TRBV5-8 and TRBJ2-7 for the parts outside the CDR3, the full variable domain is EAGVTQSPTHLIKTRGQQATLRCSPISGHTSVYWYQQALGLGLQFLLWYDEGEERNRGNFPPRFSGRQFPNYSSELNVNALELEDSALYLCASWEDGARSYEQYFGPGTRLTVT.

V gene TRBV5-1 combines with J gene TRBJ2-3; 7 nucleotides match TRBD2. J was trimmed by 6 bases and V by 4 bases; bases with no gene match: 11. The CDR3 covers 15 residues. Per germline, CDR1 SGHRS and CDR2 YFSETQ. The CDR3 nucleotides are TGCGCCAGCAGCCGCGGCGGGAGCGGAGGGGATACGCAGTATTTT. Protein product: CASSRGGSGGDTQYF.

The V gene is TRBV2, the J gene TRBJ2-1; D is unclear. Trimming shortened V by 2 bases and J by 5 bases, and 13 bases separated the two germline ends. The CDR3 has 15 residues. CDR1 and CDR2 from the germline V gene are SNHLY and FYNNEI. The CDR3 region is CASSETSPNNNEQFF. The CDR3 bases are TGTGCCAGCAGTGAAACTTCCCCTAATAACAATGAGCAGTTCTTC.

This chain connects TRBV19 to TRBJ1-4; D is unresolved. The V gene lost 4 bases and the J gene lost 0 bases, with 15 bases spanning the gap. The CDR3 runs to 17 residues. Germline V gives CDR1 LNHDA, CDR2 SQIVND (reference sequence). The CDR3 sequence: CASSNRAGVATNEKLFF. CDR3 sequence (DNA): TGTGCCAGTAGTAACCGGGCCGGGGTGGCAACTAATGAAAAACTGTTTTTT.

The chain recombines TRBV9 with TRBJ2-5, with D possibly matching TRBD2 (5 bases). Deletions cut 0 bases from V and 5 bases from J, with 11 bases between. Germline CDR1 SGDLS, CDR2 YYNGEE. The CDR3 is 14 residues long. Here the CDR3 reads CASSVGGSGETQYF. The CDR3 region has the DNA TGTGCCAGCAGCGTAGGCGGGTCTGGGGAGACCCAGTACTTC.

J is TRBJ1-1 and V is TRBV19; 7 bases are shared with TRBD1. The germline CDR1 and CDR2 sequences are LNHDA and SQIVND (reference sequence). The CDR3 length is 18 residues. The trim removed 4 bases at V and 0 bases at J, leaving 14 bases unmatched. Here the CDR3 reads CASSNPRNRQGVNTEAFF. The CDR3 DNA sequence: TGTGCCAGTAGTAACCCCAGGAATCGGCAGGGGGTGAACACTGAAGCTTTCTTT.

The J gene is TRBJ1-2, the V gene TRBV30, with 9 bases lining up with TRBD1. The CDR3 extends over 13 amino acids. The germline gives CDR1 GTSNPN, CDR2 SVGIG (reference sequence). J was trimmed by 2 bases and V by 8 bases; bases with no gene match: 6. CDR3 protein: CAIDTGGNYGYTF. The DNA for the CDR3 is TGTGCCATAGATACAGGGGGCAACTATGGCTACACCTTC.

The J gene is TRBJ1-3, the V gene TRBV19; tentatively, D is TRBD1 (5 bases). Trimming stripped 5 bases from V and 1 base from J, with 18 bases between. Germline loops: CDR1 LNHDA, CDR2 SQIVND (reference sequence). This CDR3 contains 17 residues. The CDR3 DNA follows: TGTGCCAGTAGTCCTTCAGACAGATCTCTATCTGGAAACACCATATATTTT. Translating gives CASSPSDRSLSGNTIYF.

The chain is built from TRBV6-5 and TRBJ2-3, with a possible D match to TRBD1 (6 bases). This CDR3 is 14 amino acids long. Germline values: CDR1 MNHEY, CDR2 SVGAGI. V was cut by 6 bases and J by 6 bases, with 16 bases left in between. As DNA, the CDR3 is TGTGCCAGCAGACCGGGACACCGCGCCGATACGCAGTATTTT. As protein: CASRPGHRADTQYF.

This clone was counted once. This chain links TRBV21-1 with TRBJ1-1; the listed D gene, TRBD1, was not tested against the DNA. TRBV21-1 is tagged as a pseudogene. The CDR3 loop spans 15 amino acids. CDR3: CASSKRPRADTEAFF. CDR3 sequence (DNA): TGTGCCAGCAGCAAACGACCCAGGGCGGACACTGAAGCTTTCTTT.

V and J are TRBV7-9 and TRBJ1-1; 12 bases map to TRBD1. Germline V gene data show CDR1 as SEHNR and CDR2 as FQNEAQ (reference sequence). The length of the CDR3 is 15 residues. V lost 2 bases and J lost 6; bases outside the gene matches: 4. The CDR3 spells CASSLSRDRGPEAFF. In DNA form, the CDR3 reads TGTGCCAGCAGCTTATCAAGGGACAGGGGGCCTGAAGCTTTCTTT.